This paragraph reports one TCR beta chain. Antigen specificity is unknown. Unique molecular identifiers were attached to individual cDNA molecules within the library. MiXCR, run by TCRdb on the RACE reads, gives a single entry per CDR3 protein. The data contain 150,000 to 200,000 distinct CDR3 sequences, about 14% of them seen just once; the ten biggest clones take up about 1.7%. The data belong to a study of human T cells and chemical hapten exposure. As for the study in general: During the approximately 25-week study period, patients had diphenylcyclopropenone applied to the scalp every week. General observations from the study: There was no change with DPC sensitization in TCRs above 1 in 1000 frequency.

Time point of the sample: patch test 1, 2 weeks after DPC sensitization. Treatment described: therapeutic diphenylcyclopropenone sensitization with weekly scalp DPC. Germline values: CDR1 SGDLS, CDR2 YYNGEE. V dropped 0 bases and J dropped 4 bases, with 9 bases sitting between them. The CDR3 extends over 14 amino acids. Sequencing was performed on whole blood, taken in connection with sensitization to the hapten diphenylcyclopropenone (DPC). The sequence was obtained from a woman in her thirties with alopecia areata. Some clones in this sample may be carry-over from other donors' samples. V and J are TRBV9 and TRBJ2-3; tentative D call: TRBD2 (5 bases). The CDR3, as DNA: TGTGCCAGCAGCGTAGTGGGTAGCGCAGATACGCAGTATTTT. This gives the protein CASSVVGSADTQYF. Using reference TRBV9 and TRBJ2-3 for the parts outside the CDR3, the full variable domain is DSGVTQTPKHLITATGQRVTLRCSPRSGDLSVYWYQQSLDQGLQFLIQYYNGEERAKGNILERFSAQQFPDLHSELNLSSLELGDSALYFCASSVVGSADTQYFGPGTRLTVL.